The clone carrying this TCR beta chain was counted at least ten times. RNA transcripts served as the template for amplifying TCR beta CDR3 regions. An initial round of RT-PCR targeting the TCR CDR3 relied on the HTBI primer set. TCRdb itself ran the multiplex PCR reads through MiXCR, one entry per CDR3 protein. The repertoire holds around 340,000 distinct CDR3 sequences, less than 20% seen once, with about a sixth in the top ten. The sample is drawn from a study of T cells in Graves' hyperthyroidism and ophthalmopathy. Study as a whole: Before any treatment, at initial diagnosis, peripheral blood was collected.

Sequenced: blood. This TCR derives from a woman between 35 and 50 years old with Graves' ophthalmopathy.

CDR3 sequence reads: CASRTSDSNQPQHF. CDR3 DNA: TGTGCCAGCAGAACATCTGATAGCAATCAGCCCCAGCATTTT. V is TRBV6-1 and J is TRBJ1-5; D not resolved. The CDR3 sequence is 14 residues long. Per the germline V gene, CDR1 is MNHNS and CDR2 is SASEGT. The V and J ends lost 6 bases and 0 bases respectively, with 9 bases between them.